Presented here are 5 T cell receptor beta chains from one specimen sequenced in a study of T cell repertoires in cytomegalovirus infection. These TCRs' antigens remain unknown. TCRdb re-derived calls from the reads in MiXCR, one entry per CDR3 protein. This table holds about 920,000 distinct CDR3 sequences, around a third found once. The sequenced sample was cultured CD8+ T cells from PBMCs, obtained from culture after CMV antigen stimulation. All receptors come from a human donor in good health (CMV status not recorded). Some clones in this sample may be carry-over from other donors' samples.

CDR3 region: CASSSTGYEPSYEQYF. The CDR3 DNA reads as TGTGCCAGCAGCTCGACAGGGTACGAGCCCTCCTACGAGCAGTACTTC. This chain links TRBV11-1 with TRBJ2-7, with 7 positions matching TRBD1. The ends lost 4 bases at V and 0 bases at J; junction bases unmatched: 9. The CDR3 covers 16 residues. CDR1 SGHAT and CDR2 FQDESV come from the germline V gene (reference sequence).

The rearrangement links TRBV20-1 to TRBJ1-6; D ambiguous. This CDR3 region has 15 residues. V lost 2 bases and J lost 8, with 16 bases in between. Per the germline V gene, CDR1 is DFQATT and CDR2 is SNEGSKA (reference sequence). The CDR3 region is CSARLSTDFYSPLHF. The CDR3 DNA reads TGCAGTGCTAGACTTTCGACGGATTTCTATTCACCCCTCCACTTT.

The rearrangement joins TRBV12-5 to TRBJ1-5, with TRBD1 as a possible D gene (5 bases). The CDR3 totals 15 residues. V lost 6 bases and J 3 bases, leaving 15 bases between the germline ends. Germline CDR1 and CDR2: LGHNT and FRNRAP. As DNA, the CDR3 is TGTGCTAGTGGCTTGCCCCGGGGCTCCAATCAGCCCCAGCATTTT. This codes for CASGLPRGSNQPQHF.

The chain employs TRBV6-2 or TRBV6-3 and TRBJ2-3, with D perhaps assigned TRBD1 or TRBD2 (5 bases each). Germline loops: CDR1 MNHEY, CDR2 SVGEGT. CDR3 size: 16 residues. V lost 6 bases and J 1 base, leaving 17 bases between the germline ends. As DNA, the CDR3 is TGTGCCAGCAGCCATTCCGGGACCCCGGGCACAGATACGCAGTATTTT. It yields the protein CASSHSGTPGTDTQYF.

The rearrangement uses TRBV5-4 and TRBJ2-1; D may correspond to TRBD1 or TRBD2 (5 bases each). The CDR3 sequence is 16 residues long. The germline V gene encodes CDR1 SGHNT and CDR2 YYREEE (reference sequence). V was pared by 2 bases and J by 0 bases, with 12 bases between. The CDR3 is CASSFRGANSYNEQFF. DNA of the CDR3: TGTGCCAGCAGCTTCCGAGGGGCAAACTCCTACAATGAGCAGTTCTTC.